This entry lists 10 T cell receptor beta chains sequenced from one sample in a study of T-cell reconstitution after alpha-beta-depleted transplantation in children. Preparing the TCRbeta library involved the use of unique molecular identifiers. TCRdb reprocessed the PCR reads via MiXCR and lists one record per CDR3 protein. Among over 550,000 distinct CDR3 sequences listed, roughly 10% were seen once. Sequenced here: PBMCs from the stem cell graft donor, sampled from the stem cell graft. These receptors were taken from a human donor who donated a stem cell graft to a child with acute myeloid leukemia.

This clonotype was seen ten or more times. The genes are TRBV3-1 and TRBJ1-4; a possible D gene is TRBD1 (6 bases). The CDR3 is made up of 15 amino acids. Per the germline V gene, CDR1 is LGHDT and CDR2 is YNNKEL (reference sequence). Trimming took off 1 base at V and 4 bases at J, with 10 bases between the two ends. CDR3 in amino acids: CASSQGDTSNEKLFF. CDR3 sequence (DNA): TGTGCCAGCAGCCAAGGGGACACCAGTAATGAAAAACTGTTTTTT.

This clonotype was seen more than once but under ten times. The rearrangement uses TRBV6-1 and TRBJ2-3; TRBD2 matches 8 bases. This CDR3 spans 16 amino acids. Per the germline V gene, CDR1 is MNHNS and CDR2 is SASEGT. V shed 7 bases, J shed 4 bases, and the junction held 13 bases outside the gene matches. The CDR3 sequence: CASKKDGRGVADTQYF. CDR3 in DNA: TGTGCCAGCAAAAAAGACGGGAGGGGCGTAGCAGATACGCAGTATTTT.

On this clonotype itself: One junction end does not reproduce the germline sequence, and a read error may be involved. The chain employs TRBV25-1 and TRBJ2-5; D ambiguous. This CDR3 spans 14 amino acids. Germline CDR1 and CDR2: MGHDK and SYGVNS. The CDR3 nucleotides are TGTGCCAGCAGTGAACGGGCTACCAAAGATACCCAGTACTTC. Amino acid sequence: CASSERATKDTQYF.

The chain has TRBV5-5 and TRBJ2-1; tentatively, D is TRBD2 (6 bases). Per germline, CDR1 SGHKS and CDR2 YYEKEE (reference sequence). Between the trimmed V and J ends, which lost 1 base and 0 bases, there was a span of 14 bases. The CDR3 is 17 amino acids. CDR3 region: CASSLRGSGLSYNEQFF. As DNA, the CDR3 is TGTGCCAGCAGCTTGAGAGGTAGCGGCCTCTCCTACAATGAGCAGTTCTTC.

This clonotype was seen more than once but under ten times. This rearrangement joins TRBV29-1 to TRBJ2-1; TRBD2 matches at 12 bases. CDR1 is SQVTM and CDR2 is ANQGSEA in the germline V gene. After removal of 3 bases from V and 8 bases from J, the junction contained 5 bases not matched to a gene. There are 14 residues in the CDR3. The CDR3 spells CSVERLAGGYEQFF. The CDR3 DNA is TGCAGCGTTGAGAGGCTAGCGGGAGGGTATGAGCAGTTCTTC.

The J gene is TRBJ2-3, the V gene TRBV20-1; TRBD2 agrees at 9 bases. Germline V gene lookup returns CDR1 DFQATT and CDR2 SNEGSKA (reference sequence). CDR3 length equals 16 residues. Trimming cost V 5 bases and J 4 bases; bases outside gene matches: 13. The CDR3 region is CSAGGRGRGGADTQYF. CDR3 nucleotides: TGCAGTGCTGGAGGGAGGGGGCGGGGGGGGGCAGATACGCAGTATTTT.

This clonotype was detected a few times. V gene TRBV14 combines with J gene TRBJ1-2; D unresolved. From germline, CDR1 is SGHDN and CDR2 FVKESK. V was trimmed by 1 base and J by 3 bases, leaving 6 bases between them. The CDR3 contains 13 residues. In DNA, the CDR3 is TGTGCCAGCAGCCAAGGGTTTGACTATGGCTACACCTTC. Translating gives CASSQGFDYGYTF.

This clonotype was detected only a few times. J is TRBJ2-1 and V is TRBV30; D is possibly TRBD1 (6 bases). The V and J ends lost 4 bases and 7 bases respectively, with 11 bases between them. The CDR3 runs 12 residues. Germline V gene lookup returns CDR1 GTSNPN and CDR2 SVGIG (reference sequence). As DNA, the CDR3 is TGTGCCTGGACCAGGGGTGGAAATGAGCAGTTCTTC. Amino acids: CAWTRGGNEQFF. The variable domain in full, completed from reference TRBV30 and TRBJ2-1, reads SQTIHQWPATLVQPVGSPLSLECTVEGTSNPNLYWYRQAAGRGLQLLFYSVGIGQISSEVPQNLSASRPQDRQFILSSKKLLLSDSGFYLCAWTRGGNEQFFGPGTRLTVL.

Concerning this clonotype itself: A much larger clonotype is one base distant, so this may be a read error. This chain uses TRBV29-1 with TRBJ1-5; TRBD1 is a possible D gene (5 bases). The CDR3 spans 14 residues. CDR1 and CDR2 from the germline V gene are SQVTM and ANQGSEA. CDR3 protein: CSVGRGTDNRPQHF. The DNA for the CDR3 is TGCAGCGTTGGTCGGGGAACGGACAATCGGCCCCAGCATTTT. The full variable domain, its missing parts supplied by reference TRBV29-1 and TRBJ1-5, is SAVISQKPSRDICQRGTSLTIQCQVDSQVTMMFWYRQQPGQSLTLIATANQGSEATYESGFVIDKFPISRPNLTFSTLTVSNMSPEDSSIYLCSVGRGTDNRPQHFGDGTRLSIL.

This clonotype was seen ten or more times. The chain links TRBV20-1 to TRBJ1-1, with TRBD1 identical over 7 bases. The germline gives CDR1 DFQATT, CDR2 SNEGSKA (reference sequence). The CDR3 runs 10 residues. J was trimmed by 10 bases and V by 6 bases; bases with no gene match: 5. The CDR3 DNA is TGCAGTGCCTTCGACAGGGTAGCTTTCTTT. Amino acids: CSAFDRVAFF.